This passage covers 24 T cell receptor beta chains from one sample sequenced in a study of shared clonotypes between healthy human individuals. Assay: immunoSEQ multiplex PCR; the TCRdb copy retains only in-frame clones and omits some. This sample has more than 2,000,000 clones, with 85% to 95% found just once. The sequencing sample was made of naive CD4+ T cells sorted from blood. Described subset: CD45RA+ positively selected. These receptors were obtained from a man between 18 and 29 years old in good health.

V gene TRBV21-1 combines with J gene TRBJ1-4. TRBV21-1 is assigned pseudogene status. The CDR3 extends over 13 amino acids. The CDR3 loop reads CASSNQGREKLFF. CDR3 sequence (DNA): TGTGCCAGCAGCAATCAGGGGAGGGAAAAACTGTTTTTT.

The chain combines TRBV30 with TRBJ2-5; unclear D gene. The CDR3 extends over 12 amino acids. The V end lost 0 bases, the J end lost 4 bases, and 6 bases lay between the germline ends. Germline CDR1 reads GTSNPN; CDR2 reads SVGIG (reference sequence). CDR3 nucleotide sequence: TGTGCCTGGAGTGTAGGGCTAGAGACCCAGTACTTC. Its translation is CAWSVGLETQYF.

In DNA, the CDR3 is TGTGCCAGCAGCTTAATGTTGGGGCAAGGGACCGGGGAGCTGTTTTTT. Its translation: CASSLMLGQGTGELFF. The chain combines TRBV11-2 with TRBJ2-2; D possibly corresponds to TRBD1 (5 bases). The germline V and J ends were trimmed by 2 bases and 5 bases, with 15 bases remaining between them. Germline V CDR1 and CDR2: SGHAT, FQNNGV. The CDR3 covers 16 residues.

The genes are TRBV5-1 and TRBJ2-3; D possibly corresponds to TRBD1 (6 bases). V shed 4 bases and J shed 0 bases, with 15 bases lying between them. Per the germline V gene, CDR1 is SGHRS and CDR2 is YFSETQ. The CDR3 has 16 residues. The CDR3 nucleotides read TGCGCCAGCAGCCAGATCAGGGGCTTGAGCACAGATACGCAGTATTTT. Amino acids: CASSQIRGLSTDTQYF. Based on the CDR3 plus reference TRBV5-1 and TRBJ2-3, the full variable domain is KAGVTQTPRYLIKTRGQQVTLSCSPISGHRSVSWYQQTPGQGLQFLFEYFSETQRNKGNFPGRFSGRQFSNSRSEMNVSTLELGDSALYLCASSQIRGLSTDTQYFGPGTRLTVL.

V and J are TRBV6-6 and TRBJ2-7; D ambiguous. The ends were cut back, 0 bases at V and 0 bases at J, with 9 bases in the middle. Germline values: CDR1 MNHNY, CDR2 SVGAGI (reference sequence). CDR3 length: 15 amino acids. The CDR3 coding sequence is TGTGCCAGCAGTTACTCCACAGTAAGCTCCTACGAGCAGTACTTC. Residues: CASSYSTVSSYEQYF.

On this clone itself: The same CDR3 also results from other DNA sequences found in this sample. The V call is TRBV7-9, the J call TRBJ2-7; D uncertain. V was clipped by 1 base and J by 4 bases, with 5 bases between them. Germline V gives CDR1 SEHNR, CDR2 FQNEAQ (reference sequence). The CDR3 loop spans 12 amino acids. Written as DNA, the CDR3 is TGTGCCAGCAGCTTAGTGGGTTACGAGCAGTACTTC. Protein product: CASSLVGYEQYF.

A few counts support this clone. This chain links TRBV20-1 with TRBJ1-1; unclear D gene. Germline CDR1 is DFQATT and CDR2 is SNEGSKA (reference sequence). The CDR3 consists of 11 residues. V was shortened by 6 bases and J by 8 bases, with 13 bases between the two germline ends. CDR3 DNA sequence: TGCAGTGCATACCCGCTGCCCGAAGCTTTCTTT. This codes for CSAYPLPEAFF.

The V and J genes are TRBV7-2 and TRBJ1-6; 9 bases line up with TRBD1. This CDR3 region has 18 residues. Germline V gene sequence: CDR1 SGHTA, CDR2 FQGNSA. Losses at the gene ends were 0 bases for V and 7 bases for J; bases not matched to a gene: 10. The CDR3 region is CASSLASGTGYYNSPLHF. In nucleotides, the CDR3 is TGTGCCAGCAGCTTAGCGTCTGGGACAGGGTACTACAATTCACCCCTCCACTTT.

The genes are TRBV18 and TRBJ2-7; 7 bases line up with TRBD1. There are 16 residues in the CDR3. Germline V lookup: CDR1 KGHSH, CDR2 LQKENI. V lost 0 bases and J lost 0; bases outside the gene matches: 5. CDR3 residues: CASSPPGDRSSYEQYF. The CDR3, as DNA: TGTGCCAGCTCACCACCGGGGGACAGATCCTCCTACGAGCAGTACTTC.

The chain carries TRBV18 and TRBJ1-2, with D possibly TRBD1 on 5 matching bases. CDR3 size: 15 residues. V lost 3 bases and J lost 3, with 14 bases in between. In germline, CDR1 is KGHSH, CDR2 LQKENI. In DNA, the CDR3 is TGTGCCAGCTCACCGGGGCAGGCGGTAGACTATGGCTACACCTTC. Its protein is CASSPGQAVDYGYTF.

The CDR3 loop is CASSSGVNGYTF. In nucleotides, the CDR3 is TGTGCCAGCAGTTCAGGGGTTAATGGCTACACCTTC. The chain carries TRBV6-1 and TRBJ1-2, with D possibly being TRBD1 (6 bases). Germline V gene sequence: CDR1 MNHNS, CDR2 SASEGT. Between the trimmed V and J ends, which lost 5 bases and 6 bases, there was a span of 10 bases. The CDR3 has 12 residues.

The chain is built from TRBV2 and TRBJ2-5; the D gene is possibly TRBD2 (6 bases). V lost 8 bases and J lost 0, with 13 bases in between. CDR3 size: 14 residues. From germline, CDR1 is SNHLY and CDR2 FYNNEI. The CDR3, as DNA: TGTGCCAGCGCACCGGGGGAGTACCAAGAGACCCAGTACTTC. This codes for CASAPGEYQETQYF.

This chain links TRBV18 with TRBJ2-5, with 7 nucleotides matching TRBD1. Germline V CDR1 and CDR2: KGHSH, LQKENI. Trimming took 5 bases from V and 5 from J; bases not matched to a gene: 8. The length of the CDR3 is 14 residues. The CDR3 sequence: CASSSGQAGETQYF. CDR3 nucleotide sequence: TGTGCCAGCTCATCCGGACAGGCCGGGGAGACCCAGTACTTC.

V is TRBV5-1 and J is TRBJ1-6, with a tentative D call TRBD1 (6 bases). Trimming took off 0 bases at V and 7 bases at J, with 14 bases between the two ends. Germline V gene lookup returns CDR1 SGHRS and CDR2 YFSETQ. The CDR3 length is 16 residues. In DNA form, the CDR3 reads TGCGCCAGCAGCTTGGAGGGGGGGTCGGGAAATTCACCCCTCCACTTT. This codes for CASSLEGGSGNSPLHF.

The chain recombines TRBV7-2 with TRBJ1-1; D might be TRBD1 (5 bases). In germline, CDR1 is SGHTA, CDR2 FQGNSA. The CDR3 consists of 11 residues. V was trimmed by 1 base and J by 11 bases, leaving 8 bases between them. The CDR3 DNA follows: TGTGCCAGCAGCTTAGTCCGGGACGCTTTCTTT. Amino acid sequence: CASSLVRDAFF.

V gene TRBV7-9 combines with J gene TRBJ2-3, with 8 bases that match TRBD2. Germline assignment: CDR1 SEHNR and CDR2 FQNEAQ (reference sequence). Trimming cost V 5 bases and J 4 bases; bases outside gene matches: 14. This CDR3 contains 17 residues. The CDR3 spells CASSLSGNPGGSDTQYF. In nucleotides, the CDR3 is TGTGCCAGCAGCCTTAGCGGGAACCCTGGGGGATCAGATACGCAGTATTTT.

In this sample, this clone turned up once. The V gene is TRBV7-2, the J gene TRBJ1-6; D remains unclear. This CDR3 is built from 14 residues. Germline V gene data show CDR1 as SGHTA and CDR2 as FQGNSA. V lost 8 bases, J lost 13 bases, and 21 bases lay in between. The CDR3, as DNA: TGTGCCAGCGGCCTCGGACCTGCGTTTGTGCCCCTCCACTTT. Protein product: CASGLGPAFVPLHF.

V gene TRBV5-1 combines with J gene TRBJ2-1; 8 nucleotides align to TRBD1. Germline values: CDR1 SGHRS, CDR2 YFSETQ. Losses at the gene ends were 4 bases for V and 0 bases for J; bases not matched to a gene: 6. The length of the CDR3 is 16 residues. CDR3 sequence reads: CASSKDRASSYNEQFF. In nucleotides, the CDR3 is TGCGCCAGCAGCAAGGACAGGGCGAGCTCCTACAATGAGCAGTTCTTC.

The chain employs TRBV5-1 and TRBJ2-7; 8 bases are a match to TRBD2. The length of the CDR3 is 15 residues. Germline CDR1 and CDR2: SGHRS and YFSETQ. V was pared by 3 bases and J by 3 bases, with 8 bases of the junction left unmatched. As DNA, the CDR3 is TGCGCCAGCAGCTCCCCCGGGACTAGTCACTACGAGCAGTACTTC. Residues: CASSSPGTSHYEQYF.

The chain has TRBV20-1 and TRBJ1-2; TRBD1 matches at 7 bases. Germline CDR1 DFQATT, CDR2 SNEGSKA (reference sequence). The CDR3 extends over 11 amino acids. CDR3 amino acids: CGPGQNYGYTF. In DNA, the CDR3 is TGCGGACCGGGACAGAACTATGGCTACACCTTC.

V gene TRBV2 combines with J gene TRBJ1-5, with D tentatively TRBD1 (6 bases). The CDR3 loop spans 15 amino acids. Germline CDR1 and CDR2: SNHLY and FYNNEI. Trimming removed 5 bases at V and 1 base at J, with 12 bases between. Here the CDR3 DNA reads TGTGCCAGCAGTTTACAGGGACTAAGCAATCAGCCCCAGCATTTT. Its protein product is CASSLQGLSNQPQHF.

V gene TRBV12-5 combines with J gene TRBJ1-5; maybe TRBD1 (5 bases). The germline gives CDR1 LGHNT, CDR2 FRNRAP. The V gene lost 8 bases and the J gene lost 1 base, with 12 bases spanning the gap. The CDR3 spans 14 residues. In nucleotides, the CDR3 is TGTGCTAGTCGAGCCGAGGGGAGCAATCAGCCCCAGCATTTT. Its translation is CASRAEGSNQPQHF.

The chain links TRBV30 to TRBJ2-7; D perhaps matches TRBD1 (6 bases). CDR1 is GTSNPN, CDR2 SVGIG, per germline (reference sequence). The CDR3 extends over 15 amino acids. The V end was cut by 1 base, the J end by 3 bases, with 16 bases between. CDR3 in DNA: TGTGCCTGGAGTGCCCCTGCGTGGGGGCGCTACGAGCAGTACTTC. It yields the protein CAWSAPAWGRYEQYF. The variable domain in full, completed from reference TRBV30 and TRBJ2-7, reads SQTIHQWPATLVQPVGSPLSLECTVEGTSNPNLYWYRQAAGRGLQLLFYSVGIGQISSEVPQNLSASRPQDRQFILSSKKLLLSDSGFYLCAWSAPAWGRYEQYFGPGTRLTVT.

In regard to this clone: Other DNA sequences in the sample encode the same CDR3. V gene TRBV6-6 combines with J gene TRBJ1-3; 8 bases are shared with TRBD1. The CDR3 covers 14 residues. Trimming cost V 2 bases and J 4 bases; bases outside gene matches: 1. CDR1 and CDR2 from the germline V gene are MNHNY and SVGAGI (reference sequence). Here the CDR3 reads CASSYGQGGNTIYF. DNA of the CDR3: TGTGCCAGCAGTTACGGACAGGGAGGAAACACCATATATTTT.